The rows below give T cell receptor beta chains drawn from one sample of a study of T cells in Graves' hyperthyroidism and ophthalmopathy. One entry per CDR3 protein results from TCRdb running MiXCR on the multiplex PCR reads. This table holds hundreds of thousands of distinct CDR3 sequences, about a sixth found once. The sequencing input was blood. Receptors were obtained from a woman in her 30s with Graves' hyperthyroidism. The CDR3 runs from the conserved cysteine through the conserved F or W. D genes are given only for firm matches. Clone size is given for some rows only: seen once, a few or many times, or a class if the clone is expanded.

V gene,clone size,J gene,D gene,CDR3 protein,CDR3 DNA
TRBV28,many,TRBJ2-5,-,CASSSVGREETQYF,TGTGCCAGCAGTTCCGTGGGCAGGGAAGAGACCCAGTACTTC
TRBV6-1,many,TRBJ1-1,-,CASSYATVNTEAFF,TGTGCCAGCAGCTACGCGACGGTGAACACTGAAGCTTTCTTT
TRBV6-1,many,TRBJ1-1,-,CASRIAGPNTEAFF,TGTGCCAGCAGGATCGCAGGACCGAACACTGAAGCTTTCTTT
TRBV20-1,many,TRBJ2-1,TRBD2,CSAPYQSSGSPHNEQFF,TGCAGTGCTCCATATCAGAGCAGCGGGAGTCCCCACAATGAGCAGTTCTTC
TRBV28,many,TRBJ2-7,-,CATLIGSSYEQYF,TGTGCCACCCTAATAGGGAGCTCCTACGAGCAGTACTTC
TRBV6-1,many,TRBJ2-1,-,CASSELGVNEQFF,TGTGCCAGCAGTGAGTTAGGCGTCAATGAGCAGTTCTTC
TRBV2,many,TRBJ2-3,-,CASTASSSSQYF,TGTGCCAGCACGGCATCTTCGTCATCGCAGTATTTT
TRBV28,many,TRBJ2-7,-,CASRSRIYEQYF,TGTGCCAGCAGGAGTAGAATCTACGAGCAGTACTTC
TRBV5-1,few,TRBJ2-3,-,CASSLAGHDTQYF,TGCGCCAGCAGCTTGGCGGGCCACGATACGCAGTATTTT
TRBV30,few,TRBJ2-1,-,CAWSGPISERQFF,TGTGCCTGGAGTGGGCCTATTAGCGAGCGTCAGTTCTTC
TRBV9,few,TRBJ2-1,TRBD2,CASSPPRAGMGVDEQFF,TGTGCCAGCAGCCCCCCGAGAGCGGGAATGGGGGTCGATGAGCAGTTCTTC
TRBV7-2,many,TRBJ1-5,TRBD1,CASSLAGQLYQPQHF,TGTGCCAGCAGCTTAGCGGGACAGTTGTATCAGCCCCAGCATTTT
TRBV2,-,TRBJ2-7,-,CASKGGVYEQYF,TGTGCCAGCAAGGGGGGAGTCTACGAGCAGTACTTC
TRBV6-6,few,TRBJ1-2,-,CASSYSSGVSGYTF,TGTGCCAGCAGTTACTCGTCAGGGGTCTCTGGCTACACCTTC
TRBV2,few,TRBJ2-1,TRBD2,CASSEQLAGLINEQFF,TGTGCCAGCAGTGAGCAACTAGCGGGATTGATCAATGAGCAGTTCTTC
TRBV5-1,few,TRBJ1-1,-,CASSLVPRGEDTEAFF,TGCGCCAGCAGCTTGGTACCCAGGGGTGAGGACACTGAAGCTTTCTTT
TRBV9,few,TRBJ2-1,-,CASSVGVGNEQFF,TGTGCCAGCAGCGTAGGAGTGGGGAATGAGCAGTTCTTC
TRBV7-2,many,TRBJ1-1,-,CASSLATLNTEAFF,TGTGCCAGCAGCTTAGCCACCCTGAACACTGAAGCTTTCTTT
TRBV28,-,TRBJ1-6,TRBD1,CASSWGQLNSPLHF,TGTGCCAGCAGTTGGGGACAGTTGAATTCACCCCTCCACTTT
TRBV3-1,few,TRBJ2-1,-,CVSPIDNEQFF,TGCGTTAGCCCCATCGACAATGAGCAGTTCTTC
TRBV2,-,TRBJ1-6,-,CASSEIQVSSPLHF,TGTGCCAGCAGTGAAATACAGGTCAGCTCACCCCTCCACTTT
TRBV3-1,many,TRBJ2-1,TRBD2,CASSQSRTSGSFYEQFF,TGTGCCAGCAGCCAATCCCGGACTAGCGGGAGTTTCTATGAGCAGTTCTTC
TRBV29-1,-,TRBJ2-1,-,CSVLAAYNEQFF,TGCAGCGTTTTGGCGGCCTACAATGAGCAGTTCTTC
TRBV14,-,TRBJ2-1,-,CASSQISNYNEQFF,TGTGCCAGCAGCCAAATAAGCAACTACAATGAGCAGTTCTTC
TRBV18,many,TRBJ2-3,-,CASSPPSANTDTQYF,TGTGCCAGCTCACCACCGTCCGCCAACACAGATACGCAGTATTTT
TRBV24-1,many,TRBJ2-1,TRBD2,CATSDLLAGLYNEQFF,TGTGCCACCAGTGACCTACTAGCGGGACTTTACAATGAGCAGTTCTTC
TRBV11-2,-,TRBJ2-1,-,CASSLERAAYNEQFF,TGTGCCAGCAGCTTAGAGAGGGCCGCCTACAATGAGCAGTTCTTC
TRBV18,many,TRBJ1-5,-,CASSPGADNQPQHF,TGTGCCAGCTCACCAGGAGCAGATAATCAGCCCCAGCATTTT
TRBV9,-,TRBJ2-7,TRBD1,CASSVDQGQGDEQYF,TGTGCCAGCAGCGTAGATCAGGGACAGGGGGACGAGCAGTACTTC
TRBV28,many,TRBJ2-1,TRBD2,CASSISGRAGEQFF,TGTGCCAGCAGCATAAGCGGGAGGGCAGGGGAGCAGTTCTTC
TRBV24-1,few,TRBJ2-3,-,CATSIATDTQYF,TGTGCCACCAGTATTGCCACAGATACGCAGTATTTT
TRBV7-8,few,TRBJ1-1,-,CASSARSGQLPLTEAFF,TGTGCCAGCAGCGCCCGCTCCGGGCAGTTGCCATTAACTGAAGCTTTCTTT
TRBV18,many,TRBJ2-2,-,CASSLLQGGSTGELFF,TGTGCCAGCTCACTCCTCCAGGGAGGTAGCACCGGGGAACTGTTTTTT
TRBV6-1,many,TRBJ2-7,TRBD2,CASREKPGGPSYEQYF,TGTGCCAGCAGGGAGAAGCCGGGAGGGCCTTCCTACGAGCAGTACTTC
TRBV25-1,-,TRBJ2-1,-,CASSGGTTGGSEQFF,TGTGCCAGCAGTGGAGGTACGACCGGAGGGAGTGAGCAGTTCTTC
TRBV13,many,TRBJ2-1,-,CASSLGQGSNEQFF,TGTGCCAGCAGCTTAGGGCAGGGGAGCAATGAGCAGTTCTTC
TRBV29-1,-,TRBJ1-1,-,CSVGGVDATEAFF,TGCAGCGTCGGGGGGGTGGATGCCACTGAAGCTTTCTTT
TRBV28,-,TRBJ1-1,TRBD1,CASSGTGFEAFF,TGTGCCAGCAGCGGGACAGGATTTGAAGCTTTCTTT
TRBV18,many,TRBJ2-1,-,CASSPRAGGGNEQFF,TGTGCCAGCTCACCAAGAGCCGGAGGCGGGAATGAGCAGTTCTTC
TRBV28,few,TRBJ1-5,-,CASSLGGETQHF,TGTGCCAGCAGTTTAGGCGGGGAGACCCAGCATTTT
TRBV7-2,many,TRBJ2-7,TRBD2,CASSEGTSGYYEQYF,TGTGCCAGCAGCGAGGGGACTAGCGGCTACTACGAGCAGTACTTC
TRBV28,many,TRBJ2-1,-,CASSWGPSGNEQFF,TGTGCCAGCAGTTGGGGTCCGAGTGGCAATGAGCAGTTCTTC
TRBV13,few,TRBJ1-4,-,CASSTGQREKLFF,TGTGCCAGCAGCACCGGACAGCGTGAAAAACTGTTTTTT
TRBV20-1,many,TRBJ2-7,-,CSALRDLATYEQYF,TGCAGTGCTTTACGCGATCTAGCGACTTACGAGCAGTACTTC
TRBV20-1,many,TRBJ2-7,-,CSASSDSTDYEQYF,TGCAGTGCTAGCAGCGACTCTACAGATTACGAGCAGTACTTC
TRBV13,-,TRBJ2-7,TRBD2,CASSSRTSGRWGYEQYF,TGTGCCAGCAGCTCCAGGACTAGCGGGAGGTGGGGCTACGAGCAGTACTTC
TRBV12-5,-,TRBJ2-7,TRBD1,CASGLTGGPREQYF,TGTGCTAGTGGTTTAACAGGGGGCCCGCGCGAGCAGTACTTC
TRBV20-1,many,TRBJ2-7,-,CSARVSGAYEQYF,TGCAGTGCTAGAGTATCGGGAGCCTACGAGCAGTACTTC
TRBV9,-,TRBJ2-1,-,CASSVGGGNLNEQFF,TGTGCCAGCAGCGTAGGAGGGGGAAATCTCAATGAGCAGTTCTTC
TRBV15,few,TRBJ1-5,-,CATSKDPGQPQHF,TGTGCCACCAGCAAGGATCCAGGTCAGCCCCAGCATTTT
TRBV28,few,TRBJ1-1,-,CASSPLSMNTEAFF,TGTGCCAGCAGCCCTCTCTCCATGAACACTGAAGCTTTCTTT
TRBV27,few,TRBJ1-6,-,CASTSRTGGNSPLHF,TGTGCCAGCACATCCCGAACAGGTGGTAATTCACCCCTCCACTTT
TRBV27,many,TRBJ1-1,-,CASSFYLNTEAFF,TGTGCCAGCAGTTTCTATTTGAACACTGAAGCTTTCTTT
TRBV7-3,-,TRBJ2-7,-,CAGSPAGGYEQYF,TGTGCCGGCAGCCCCGCAGGGGGGTACGAGCAGTACTTC
TRBV7-2,-,TRBJ1-5,TRBD1,CASSLKTGSDQPQHF,TGTGCCAGCAGCCTCAAGACAGGGTCGGATCAGCCCCAGCATTTT
TRBV29-1,once,TRBJ2-3,TRBD2,CSVTSSGTITDTQYF,TGCAGCGTTACCTCTAGCGGAACAATCACAGATACGCAGTATTTT
TRBV29-1,-,TRBJ2-1,-,CSVVGAKSYNEQFF,TGCAGCGTTGTGGGGGCTAAATCCTACAATGAGCAGTTCTTC
TRBV5-1,-,TRBJ2-2,-,CASRGGAGELFF,TGCGCCAGCAGAGGAGGGGCCGGGGAGCTGTTTTTT